This T cell receptor (beta chain) was recovered during a study of blood T cell repertoires in COVID-19. Study-level background: The study drew acute and convalescent COVID-19 samples from the United States, Italy and Spain.

Study members were between about 18 and 89 years old and lived in 24 US regions. The CDR3 spans 13 residues. V was shortened by 3 bases and J by 8 bases, with 13 bases between the two germline ends. The germline gives CDR1 WNHNN, CDR2 SYGVQD (reference sequence). TCRdb's copy holds only in-frame clones and misses some; the assay was immunoSEQ multiplex PCR. This table has some 200,000 clones, about nine tenths appearing once. The rearrangement joins TRBV10-1 to TRBJ1-2, with a tentative D call TRBD1 (6 bases). This TCR was recovered from a man aged 18 to 30 with acute COVID-19. Sequenced sample: PBMCs or T cells enriched from blood (not recorded which). In nucleotides, the CDR3 is TGCGCCAGCAGTGAATCGGGACAAAGGGGCTACACCTTC. This gives the protein CASSESGQRGYTF.